This TCR beta chain comes out of a study of CD8+ T cells in alopecia areata. Study conclusions and caveats: Many expanded lesional clones persisted in scalp and blood during tofacitinib.

Treatment indicated: oral pan-JAK inhibitor, 5-10 mg twice daily. This clone turned up a few times. Antigen: not known. cDNA prepared by RNA extraction and subsequent reverse transcription served as the template for sequencing. Method: immunoSEQ multiplex PCR; TCRdb's copy keeps in-frame clones and lacks some. The data show 180,000 or so clones, 58% seen once. The V gene lost 2 bases and the J gene lost 7 bases, with 11 bases spanning the gap. Germline-derived CDR1 and CDR2 are LGHNA and YNFKEQ. This CDR3 has 13 residues. This receptor was identified in a human donor with alopecia areata. This chain connects TRBV4-2 to TRBJ1-2, with D possibly matching TRBD1 (6 bases). Specimen: CD4+ T cells sorted from blood, collected at week 24, from a patient treated with tofacitinib. The DNA of the CDR3 is TGTGCCAGCAGCCAATCCCGGGGGCTTGGCTACACCTTC. This encodes CASSQSRGLGYTF.